One and the same sample provided the 6 T cell receptor beta chains below, sequenced in a study of blood T cell repertoires in COVID-19. Here immunoSEQ multiplex PCR was the method, and the copy in TCRdb shows in-frame clones only, minus some. This sample has about 140,000 clones, with just under 90% found just once. Material for sequencing was peripheral blood. The receptors originated from an elderly woman with acute or convalescent COVID-19.

This sequence joins TRBV5-4 and TRBJ1-1, with a weak D call TRBD1 (6 bases). Per the germline V gene, CDR1 is SGHNT and CDR2 is YYREEE (reference sequence). The germline V and J ends were trimmed by 2 bases and 0 bases, with 8 bases remaining between them. There are 14 residues in the CDR3. CDR3 residues: CASSFGQLNTEAFF. CDR3 nucleotide sequence: TGTGCCAGCAGCTTTGGACAGTTGAACACTGAAGCTTTCTTT. The full variable domain, with the rest looked up from reference TRBV5-4 and TRBJ1-1, is ETGVTQSPTHLIKTRGQQVTLRCSSQSGHNTVSWYQQALGQGPQFIFQYYREEENGRGNFPPRFSGLQFPNYSSELNVNALELDDSALYLCASSFGQLNTEAFFGQGTRLTVV.

The chain carries TRBV19 and TRBJ2-1; 8 bases agree with TRBD2. This CDR3 is 13 amino acids long. V was clipped by 3 bases and J by 8 bases; unmatched bases: 3. Germline CDR1 and CDR2: LNHDA and SQIVND (reference sequence). The CDR3 here is CASSIDGGDEQFF. CDR3 bases: TGTGCCAGTAGTATTGACGGGGGGGATGAGCAGTTCTTC.

V is TRBV4-2 and J is TRBJ1-2, with 9 positions matching TRBD1. In germline, CDR1 is LGHNA, CDR2 YNFKEQ. The CDR3 is 13 amino acids. Trimming at V came to 3 bases and at J to 12 bases, leaving 8 bases not matched to a gene. CDR3 bases: TGTGCCAGCAGCCAGGGGACAGGGAGTGTCGACACCTTC. Translated, it gives CASSQGTGSVDTF.

The genes are TRBV4-2 and TRBJ1-1, with 7 bases that match TRBD1. The CDR3 contains 15 residues. Trimming cost V 0 bases and J 5 bases; bases outside gene matches: 6. Germline V gene sequence: CDR1 LGHNA, CDR2 YNFKEQ. The CDR3 DNA is TGTGCCAGCAGCCAAGATGGCAGGGGGTTTACTGAAGCTTTCTTT. Translation gives CASSQDGRGFTEAFF.

V usage is TRBV27 and J usage is TRBJ2-1; no clear D. The germline gives CDR1 MNHEY, CDR2 SMNVEV (reference sequence). This CDR3 is 13 amino acids long. V gave up 0 bases and J gave up 7 bases, with 7 bases separating them. In DNA, the CDR3 is TGTGCCAGCAGTTTATCATACGCGAATGAGCAGTTCTTC. It translates to CASSLSYANEQFF.

The chain uses TRBV6-5 and TRBJ1-2; 9 bases are shared with TRBD1. In germline, CDR1 is MNHEY, CDR2 SVGAGI. CDR3 length: 13 amino acids. Trimming at V came to 6 bases and at J to 8 bases, leaving 7 bases not matched to a gene. The CDR3 nucleotides read TGTGCCAGCAGCTACGGGACAGGGATGGGCTACACCTTC. As protein: CASSYGTGMGYTF.